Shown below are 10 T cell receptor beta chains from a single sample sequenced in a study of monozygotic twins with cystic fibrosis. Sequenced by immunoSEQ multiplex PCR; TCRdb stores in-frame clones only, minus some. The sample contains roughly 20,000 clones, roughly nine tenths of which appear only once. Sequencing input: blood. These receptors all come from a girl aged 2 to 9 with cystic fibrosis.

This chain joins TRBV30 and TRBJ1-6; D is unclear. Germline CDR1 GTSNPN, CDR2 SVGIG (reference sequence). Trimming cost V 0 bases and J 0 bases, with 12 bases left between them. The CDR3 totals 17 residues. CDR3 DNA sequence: TGTGCCTGGAGTGTCAAAATAGGGAGCTCCTATAATTCACCCCTCCACTTT. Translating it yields CAWSVKIGSSYNSPLHF. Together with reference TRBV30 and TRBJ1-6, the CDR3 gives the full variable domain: SQTIHQWPATLVQPVGSPLSLECTVEGTSNPNLYWYRQAAGRGLQLLFYSVGIGQISSEVPQNLSASRPQDRQFILSSKKLLLSDSGFYLCAWSVKIGSSYNSPLHFGNGTRLTVT.

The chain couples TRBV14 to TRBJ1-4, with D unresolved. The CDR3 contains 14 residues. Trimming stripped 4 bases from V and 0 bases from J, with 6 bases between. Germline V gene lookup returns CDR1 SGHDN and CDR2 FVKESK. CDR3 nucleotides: TGTGCCAGCAGCCCGAGGGCAACTAATGAAAAACTGTTTTTT. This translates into CASSPRATNEKLFF.

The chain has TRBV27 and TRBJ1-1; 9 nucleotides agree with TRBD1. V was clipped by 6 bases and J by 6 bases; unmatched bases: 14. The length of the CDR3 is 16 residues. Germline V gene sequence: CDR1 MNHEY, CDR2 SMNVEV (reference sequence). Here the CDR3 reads CASRRLPGQGLAEAFF. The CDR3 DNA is TGTGCCAGCAGGCGACTACCGGGACAGGGTCTCGCTGAAGCTTTCTTT.

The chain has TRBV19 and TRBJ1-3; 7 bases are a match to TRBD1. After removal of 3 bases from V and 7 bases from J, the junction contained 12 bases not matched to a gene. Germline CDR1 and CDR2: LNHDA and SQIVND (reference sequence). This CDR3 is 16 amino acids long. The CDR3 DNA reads TGTGCCAGTAGTATTCCAAGAACAGGGGCCGGTAACACCATATATTTT. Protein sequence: CASSIPRTGAGNTIYF.

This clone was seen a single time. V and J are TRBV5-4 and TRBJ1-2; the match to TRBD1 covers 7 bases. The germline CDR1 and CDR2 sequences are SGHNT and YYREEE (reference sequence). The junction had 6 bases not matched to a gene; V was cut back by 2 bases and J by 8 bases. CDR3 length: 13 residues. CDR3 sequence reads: CASSFLGGRGYTF. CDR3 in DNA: TGTGCCAGCAGCTTTCTAGGGGGCCGGGGCTACACCTTC.

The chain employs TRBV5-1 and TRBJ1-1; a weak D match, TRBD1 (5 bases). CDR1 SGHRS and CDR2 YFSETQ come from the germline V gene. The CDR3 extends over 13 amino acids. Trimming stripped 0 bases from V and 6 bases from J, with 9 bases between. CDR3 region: CASSLVLGAEAFF. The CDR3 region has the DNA TGCGCCAGCAGCTTGGTTTTGGGGGCTGAAGCTTTCTTT.

For the CDR3, the DNA is TGTGCCAGCACCAATATTAAAAGTTCTTATGGCTACACCTTC. It specifies CASTNIKSSYGYTF. This rearrangement joins TRBV13 to TRBJ1-2; D gene unclear. Germline CDR1 reads PRHDT; CDR2 reads FYEKMQ (reference sequence). V lost 7 bases, J lost 5 bases, and 17 bases lay in between. The CDR3 runs to 14 residues.

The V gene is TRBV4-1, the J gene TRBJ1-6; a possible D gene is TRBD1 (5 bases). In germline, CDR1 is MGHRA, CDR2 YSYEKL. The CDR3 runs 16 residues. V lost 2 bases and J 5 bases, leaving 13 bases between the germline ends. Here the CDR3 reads CASSQFGGEDNSPLHF. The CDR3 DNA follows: TGCGCCAGCAGCCAATTTGGGGGAGAAGATAATTCACCCCTCCACTTT.

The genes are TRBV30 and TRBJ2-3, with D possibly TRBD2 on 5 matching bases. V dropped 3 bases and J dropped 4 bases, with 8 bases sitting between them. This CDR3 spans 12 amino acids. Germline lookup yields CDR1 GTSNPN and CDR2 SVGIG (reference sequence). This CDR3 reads CAWSRGPDTQYF. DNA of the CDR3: TGTGCCTGGAGCAGAGGGCCAGATACGCAGTATTTT.

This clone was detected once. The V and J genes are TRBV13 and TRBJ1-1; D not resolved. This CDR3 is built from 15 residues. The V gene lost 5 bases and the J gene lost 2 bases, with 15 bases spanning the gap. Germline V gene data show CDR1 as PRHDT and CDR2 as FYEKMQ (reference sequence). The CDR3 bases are TGTGCCAGCAGCGCCCTTGAGGGAGGAAACACTGAAGCTTTCTTT. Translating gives CASSALEGGNTEAFF.